This note documents a single T cell receptor beta chain sequence. Its antigen is currently unknown. These data originate in a study of T-cell memory formation after mild COVID-19. MiXCR, run by TCRdb on the 5' RACE reads, gives a single entry per CDR3 protein. The sample lists around 300,000 distinct CDR3 sequences, approximately 8% occurring once. Germline CDR1 SEHNR, CDR2 FQNEAQ (reference sequence). This CDR3 region has 15 residues. V dropped 1 base and J dropped 5; count of bases not matched to a gene: 8. Regarding the study as a whole: Cross-reactive memory seemingly joined, as some responding clones were found in pre-infection memory. Clones that shrank (day 15 to 85) were balanced CD4/CD8, whereas later expanders leaned CD4+.

The gene calls are TRBV7-9 and TRBJ2-7; 7 nucleotides agree with TRBD1. The source of this sequence is a man in his late teens or twenties who had mild COVID-19 (a few samples of this study predate the infection). Cell type and time point are not known. The source material was PBMCs or a T cell subset sorted from them (not recorded which). CDR3 residues: CASSLERQGDNEQYV. CDR3 DNA: TGTGCCAGCAGCTTAGAGAGACAGGGTGATAACGAGCAGTACGTC.